Below, one TCR beta chain is given with its context. Its antigen is unknown. Qualities for individual bases were not recorded, and no much larger clone is one base off. The data were taken from a study of blood T cells in healthy people across ages (dated by TCRdb to between 2015 and 2016). About the full investigation: In model experiments, template switching captured roughly one uniquely barcoded TCR beta cDNA molecule for every two T cells. Age-related changes in TCR beta repertoire diversity were measured in the study by deep sequencing normalized with unique cDNA molecular identifiers. The donors were divided into four age groups: young (average around 15 years), middle-aged (about 40), aged (approximately 62) and long-lived (roughly 88). To avoid experimental bias, donors of different ages were distributed randomly across sequencing lanes. Using the same blood draw, the study looked at two additional independent replicas of 1 million unique cDNA reads for two donors, one aged 18 to 30 and the other aged 80 or older.

The method was 5' RACE. TCRdb lists the instrument as Illumina HiSeq 2500. A second about 7 to 11 cycle PCR used a sample-barcoded 5' primer and a J-beta primer mix. A template-switch 5' adaptor carrying 12 random nucleotides introduced a unique molecular identifier onto each TCR beta cDNA molecule. Each sample yielded at least 3 million CDR3-containing paired-end reads. All of the RNA was converted into first-strand cDNA using the Mint cDNA synthesis kit, with a TRBC-specific oligonucleotide serving as the primer. Following uracil-DNA glycosylase treatment, all cDNA underwent a first 18-cycle PCR with the universal primers M1SS and BC2_uni_R. The authors processed their data as follows. Each sample was normalized by randomly selecting 1 million high-quality reads, each carrying a distinct molecular identifier. Reads with shared molecular identifiers were discarded instead of being binned into consensus sequences. MiTCR, set to a Q25 quality threshold and the strictest error-elimination algorithm, was used for CDR3 identification, clonotype clustering and error correction. A nonparametric unseen species model with Euler transformation was used to estimate lower-bound total TCR beta diversity. Using fastp trimming at Q25 and MiXCR clonotype assembly, TCRdb reanalyzed the public sequencing data and kept in-frame beta chains. Duplicate CDR3 protein sequences are folded into a single record with the most common DNA and genes. The V and J calls come from TCRdb's annotation, not from the publication. The sample table holds around 800,000 distinct CDR3 sequences, of which 50% to 65% were seen once. The ten top clones hold roughly 37% of the sample.

Systemically healthy Caucasian individuals from Russia, approximately 39 in total and aged about 6 to 100 years, were included as donors. Each donor gave about 10 milliliters of peripheral blood, drawn into EDTA-treated Vacutainer tubes. Ficoll-Paque density-gradient centrifugation was used to isolate PBMCs, with at least 6 million obtained per sample. Total RNA, at least 6 micrograms per sample, was extracted from PBMCs with Trizol reagent. Naive CD45RAhigh/CD27high T cell percentages were measured by flow cytometry on a PBMC aliquot from every donor. Overall study results and their limits: Observed TCR beta diversity correlated strongly with the percentage of naive T cells measured by flow cytometry. Compared with the aged group, the long-lived group had more naive CD4+ T cells, fewer expanded clones and increased TCR diversity, a pattern suggesting age selection. The CMV infection status of donors was not known, potentially confounding age-related changes in expanded clonotypes. Bulk unsorted PBMC profiling prevented conclusive comparison of naive and antigen-experienced compartments. As age increased, observed TCR beta diversity per million T cells dropped in a roughly linear way, and a significant reduction was already evident by age around 41. Estimates of total diversity based on one million sequenced T cells were considered lower bounds and underestimates.

The origin of this receptor is a man older than 75 in good health. The sequencing input was blood.

CDR3 protein: CASSSPDRVGEQFF. The DNA sequence follows: TGTGCCAGCAGTTCACCCGACAGGGTGGGTGAGCAGTTCTTC. In this chain, TRBV27 is recombined with TRBJ2-1, with 7 bases matching TRBD1. Trimming accounts for 4 bases at V and 9 bases at J, while the number of junction bases matched to no gene is 9. CDR1 and CDR2 are read off the germline V gene (reference sequence) as MNHEY and SMNVEV. The CDR3 spans 14 residues, from the cysteine through the phenylalanine. Kept here is only the CDR3 DNA, which spans 42 bases and is read in frame from base 1.